The present T cell receptor beta chain was sequenced within a study of T-cell memory formation after mild COVID-19. The wider study: The two donors had largely donor-specific TCR clusters.

TCRdb used MiXCR to reprocess the 5' RACE reads, holding one entry per CDR3 protein. The table has under 400,000 distinct CDR3 sequences, 25% to 30% seen once. As to this clonotype: The antigen is not known.

V was trimmed by 4 bases and J by 4 bases, leaving 15 bases between them. The CDR3 runs to 15 residues. Germline V lookup: CDR1 SGHKS, CDR2 YYEKEE (reference sequence). Findings and limits, study-wide: Nothing showed for sure that second-wave clones peaking on day 37 were SARS-CoV-2 specific. Clones contracting across day 15 to 85 had a balanced CD4/CD8 profile; later expanding clones leaned CD4+. Most CD4+ clones that shrank were in CM and EM, while CD8+ ones turned up in EMRA.

The TCR comes from an adult woman who had mild COVID-19 (a few samples of this study predate the infection). Cell type and time point are not known. This chain joins TRBV5-5 and TRBJ1-5, with D tentatively TRBD1 (6 bases). Sequenced input: PBMCs or a T cell subset sorted from them (not recorded which). The CDR3 loop is CASSPVGGANQPQHF. CDR3 sequence (DNA): TGTGCCAGCAGCCCGGTCGGGGGGGCGAATCAGCCCCAGCATTTT.